One TCR beta chain is described in this entry. The junction differs from germline at one of its ends, possibly a read error. This sample is part of a study of tumor-infiltrating lymphocytes in localized non-small cell lung cancer. Method: immunoSEQ multiplex PCR; TCRdb's copy keeps in-frame clones and lacks some. Of about 14,000 clones listed, around 82% are singletons. Sequences were obtained from lung tumor tissue. This receptor was taken from a human donor with non-small cell lung cancer.

The CDR3 sequence: CASSEGENTEAFF. DNA for the CDR3: TGTGCCAGCAGCGAAGGGGAGAACACTGAAGCTTTCTTT. This rearrangement joins TRBV2 to TRBJ1-1, with a weak D call TRBD1 (5 bases). Germline loops: CDR1 SNHLY, CDR2 FYNNEI. This CDR3 is built from 13 residues.